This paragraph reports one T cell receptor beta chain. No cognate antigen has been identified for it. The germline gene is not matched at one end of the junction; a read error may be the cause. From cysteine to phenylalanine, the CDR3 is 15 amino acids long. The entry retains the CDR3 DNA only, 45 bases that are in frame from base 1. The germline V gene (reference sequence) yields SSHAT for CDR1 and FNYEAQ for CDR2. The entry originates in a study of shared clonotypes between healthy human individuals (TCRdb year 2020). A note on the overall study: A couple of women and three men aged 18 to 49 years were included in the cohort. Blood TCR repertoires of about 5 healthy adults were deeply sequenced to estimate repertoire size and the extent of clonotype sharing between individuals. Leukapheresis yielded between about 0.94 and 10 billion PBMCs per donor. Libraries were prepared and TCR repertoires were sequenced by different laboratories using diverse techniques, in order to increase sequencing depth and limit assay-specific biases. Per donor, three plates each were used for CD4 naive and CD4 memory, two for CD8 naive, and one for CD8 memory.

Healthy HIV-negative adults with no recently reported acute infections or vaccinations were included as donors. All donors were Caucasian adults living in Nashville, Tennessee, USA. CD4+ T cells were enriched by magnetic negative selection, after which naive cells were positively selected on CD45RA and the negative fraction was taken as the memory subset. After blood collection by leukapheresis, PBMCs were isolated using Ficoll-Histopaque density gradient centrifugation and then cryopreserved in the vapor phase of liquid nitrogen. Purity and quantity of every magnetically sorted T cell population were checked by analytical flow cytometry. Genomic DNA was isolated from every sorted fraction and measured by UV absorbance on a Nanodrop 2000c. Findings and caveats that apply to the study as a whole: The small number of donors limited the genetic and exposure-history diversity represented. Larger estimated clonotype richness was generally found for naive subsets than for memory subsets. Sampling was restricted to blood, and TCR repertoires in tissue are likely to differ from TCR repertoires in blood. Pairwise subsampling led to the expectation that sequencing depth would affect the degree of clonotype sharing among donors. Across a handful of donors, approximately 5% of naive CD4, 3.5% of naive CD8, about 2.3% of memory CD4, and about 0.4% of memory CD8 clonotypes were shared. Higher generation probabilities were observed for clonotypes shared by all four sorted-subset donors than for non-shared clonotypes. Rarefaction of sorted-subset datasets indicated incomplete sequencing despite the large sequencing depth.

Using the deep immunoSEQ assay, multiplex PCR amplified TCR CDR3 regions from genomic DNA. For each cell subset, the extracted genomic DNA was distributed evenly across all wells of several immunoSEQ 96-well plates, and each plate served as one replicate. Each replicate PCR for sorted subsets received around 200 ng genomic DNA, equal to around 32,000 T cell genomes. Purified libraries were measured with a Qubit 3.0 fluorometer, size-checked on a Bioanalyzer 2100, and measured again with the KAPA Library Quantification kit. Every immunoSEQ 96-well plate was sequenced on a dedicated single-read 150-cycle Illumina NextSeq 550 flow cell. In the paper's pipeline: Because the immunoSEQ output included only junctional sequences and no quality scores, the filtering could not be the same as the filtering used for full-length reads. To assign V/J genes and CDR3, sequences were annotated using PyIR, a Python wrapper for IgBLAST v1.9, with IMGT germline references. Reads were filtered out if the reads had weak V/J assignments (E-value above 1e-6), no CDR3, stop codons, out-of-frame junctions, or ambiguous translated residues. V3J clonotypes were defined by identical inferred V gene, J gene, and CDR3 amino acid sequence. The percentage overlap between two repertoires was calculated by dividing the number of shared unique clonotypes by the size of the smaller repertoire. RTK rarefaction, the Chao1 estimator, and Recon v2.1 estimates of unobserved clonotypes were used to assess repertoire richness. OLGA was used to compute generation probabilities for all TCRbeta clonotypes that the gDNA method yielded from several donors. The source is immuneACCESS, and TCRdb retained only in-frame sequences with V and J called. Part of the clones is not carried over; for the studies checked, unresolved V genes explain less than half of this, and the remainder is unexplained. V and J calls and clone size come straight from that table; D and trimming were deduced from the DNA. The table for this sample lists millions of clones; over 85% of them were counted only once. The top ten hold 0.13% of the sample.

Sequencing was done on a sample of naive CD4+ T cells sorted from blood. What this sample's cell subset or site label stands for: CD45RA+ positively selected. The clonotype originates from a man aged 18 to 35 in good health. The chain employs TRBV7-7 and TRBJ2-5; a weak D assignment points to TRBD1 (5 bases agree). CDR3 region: CASINWGLLLETQYF. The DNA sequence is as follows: TGTGCTAGCATCAACTGGGGCCTCCTCCTAGAGACCCAGTACTTC.